Shown below are 4 T cell receptor beta chains from a single sample sequenced in a study of T-cell reconstitution after alpha-beta-depleted transplantation in children. A library of TCRbeta sequences, prepared with unique molecular identifiers, was generated. TCRdb redid the calling of the PCR reads with MiXCR, one entry per CDR3 protein. The sample contains around 370,000 distinct CDR3 sequences, 10% of which appear only once. The sample consisted of PBMCs from the stem cell graft donor, taken from the stem cell graft. Receptor source: a human donor who donated a stem cell graft to a child with acute lymphoblastic leukemia.

The chain couples TRBV7-2 to TRBJ2-7; tentative D call: TRBD2 (6 bases). Germline CDR1 reads SGHTA; CDR2 reads FQGNSA. The CDR3 sequence is 15 residues long. Trimming shortened V by 1 base and J by 0 bases, and 10 bases separated the two germline ends. The chain's CDR3 is CASSLELGGSYEQYF. The CDR3, as DNA: TGTGCCAGCAGCTTAGAACTGGGGGGCTCCTACGAGCAGTACTTC.

J is TRBJ1-5 and V is TRBV12-3 or TRBV12-4, with D possibly being TRBD1 (6 bases). Trimming left V 6 bases short and J 7 bases short, with 25 bases between. The CDR3 extends over 17 amino acids. The CDR3 spells CASRPRGEQGKGQPQHF. The CDR3 bases are TGTGCCAGCAGGCCCCGGGGTGAACAGGGAAAAGGGCAGCCCCAGCATTTT.

The genes are TRBV15 and TRBJ1-3; D uncertain. Germline CDR1 reads LNHNV; CDR2 reads YYDKDF (reference sequence). The CDR3 contains 15 residues. Deletions cut 0 bases from V and 3 bases from J, with 9 bases between. The CDR3: CATSRDSHIGNTIYF. In DNA form, the CDR3 reads TGTGCCACCAGCAGAGATTCCCATATTGGAAACACCATATATTTT.

This chain connects TRBV7-2 to TRBJ2-5, with a tentative D call TRBD2 (6 bases). V was shortened by 1 base and J by 5 bases, with 11 bases between the two germline ends. The germline V gene encodes CDR1 SGHTA and CDR2 FQGNSA. The CDR3 extends over 14 amino acids. This chain's CDR3 is CASSLGGGGETQYF. The DNA of the CDR3 is TGTGCCAGCAGCTTAGGGGGAGGAGGTGAGACCCAGTACTTC. The full variable domain, completed using reference TRBV7-2 and TRBJ2-5, is GAGVSQSPSNKVTEKGKDVELRCDPISGHTALYWYRQSLGQGLEFLIYFQGNSAPDKSGLPSDRFSAERTGGSVSTLTIQRTQQEDSAVYLCASSLGGGGETQYFGPGTRLLVL.